The subject of this entry is one T cell receptor beta chain. This clone was picked up a small number of times. Its antigen target is currently unknown. No base quality information exists; no much larger clone differs at one position. The donors belonged to the validation cohort of around 110 subjects, which was separate from the approximately 680-subject first cohort. Looking up the germline V gene yields CDR1 SGHTA and CDR2 FQGNSA. The CDR3 runs 14 amino acids, cysteine and phenylalanine included. Only the CDR3 DNA stays, 42 bases, in frame from base 1. A distance of 15 bases separates the germline ends of V and J, which lose 5 bases and 10 bases respectively. The data originate from a study of cytomegalovirus exposure and HLA in healthy donors listed by TCRdb under 2017. About the full investigation: A later analysis indicated that the 90 to 150 validation repertoires were generated on the platform also employed for the approximately 700 repertoires of the first cohort. The study aimed to test whether cataloging public T cell receptors could reveal signatures of past pathogen exposure. Besides the first cohort of under 700 subjects, a separate validation cohort made up of some 110 different subjects was used. High-throughput TCR immunosequencing, statistical association of individual TCRs with disease status, and machine learning were combined to predict cytomegalovirus infection status. The paper as a whole reports these results and caveats: In both the original and validation cohorts, the classifier was reported to diagnose cytomegalovirus status with high specificity and sensitivity. The study listed 164 TCR beta chains as associated with cytomegalovirus. Three of the identified cytomegalovirus-associated TCR beta chains were confirmed in vitro to be specific for cytomegalovirus antigens. The authors suggested that the approach could potentially be generalized to other disease states and immunological phenotypes. A later analysis lacked HLA typing for the validation cohort, so it scored co-occurrence in that cohort across all 120 or so repertoires. A later analysis found that TCRs clustered in the first cohort also tended to co-occur in the 120 or so validation repertoires, with approximately 95% of cluster scores above 0. While some public TCRs were present in many individuals, most TCR sequences turned up only very rarely across donors.

Libraries were made using the immunoSEQ multiplex PCR assay. The study's processing was this. To diagnose cytomegalovirus status from the catalog of TCR beta chain sequences, a statistical classification framework was built. The immuneACCESS repertoire file appears here via TCRdb, limited to in-frame rearrangements. These files lack a portion of the clones; in checked studies, under half of the deficit traces to unresolved V genes, and the cause of the others is not known. Clone size and V and J calls were adopted from that table, with D and trimming inferred from the DNA. In all, the sample holds 130,000 to 150,000 clones, and 84% of those were seen once. The top ten hold approximately 1.4% of the sample.

Recombination connected TRBV7-2 to TRBJ1-6; TRBD1 is a possible D gene, resting on 6 matching bases. This sequence was found in a woman aged 25-40 years in good health and CMV-seronegative. The specimen was PBMCs. DNA sequence: TGTGCCAGCAGCAGAACAGGGCTCCCCTCACCCCTCCACTTT. Its protein reads: CASSRTGLPSPLHF.